The present TCR beta chain was sequenced within a study of blood T cell repertoires in COVID-19. Across the study: The study drew acute and convalescent COVID-19 samples from the United States, Italy and Spain.

V gave up 6 bases and J gave up 0 bases, with 12 bases separating them. Germline CDR1 reads MDHEN; CDR2 reads SYDVKM. This CDR3 is built from 15 residues. This clone was detected ten times or more. As processed by the authors: For nucleated cells, counts were estimated from reference gene primer amplification. The assay was immunoSEQ multiplex PCR, and TCRdb's table has in-frame clones only and misses some. V, J and clone size reflect that table, while D and trimming were determined from the DNA. The profile shows about 150,000 clones, roughly 79% of them singletons. This receptor was identified in a man in his fifties with active or convalescent COVID-19. Material for sequencing was peripheral blood. This chain links TRBV28 with TRBJ2-1, with D perhaps matching TRBD1 (5 bases). The CDR3 DNA is TGTGCCAGCAGCCGCGTTAGGGGCTCCTACAATGAGCAGTTCTTC. It yields the protein CASSRVRGSYNEQFF.